This T cell receptor beta chain appears in the sequencing data of a study of CD8+ T cells in alopecia areata. Alopecia areata patients had lesional scalp punch biopsies and peripheral blood taken from them. Trimming shortened V by 11 bases and J by 4 bases, and 21 bases separated the two germline ends. There are 14 residues in the CDR3. The germline V gene has CDR1 WNHNN and CDR2 SYGVQD (reference sequence). Isolated RNA was reverse transcribed into cDNA used as the sequencing template. The repertoire was sequenced with immunoSEQ multiplex PCR; TCRdb's copy has only in-frame clones and lacks some. Among about 5,700 clones listed, less than 75% were seen once.

This clonotype was sampled from a human donor with alopecia areata. Sequencing used skin, obtained at week 0. The V gene is TRBV10-1, the J gene TRBJ2-7; D possibly corresponds to TRBD2 (6 bases). CDR3 protein: CAASNAGKPYEQYF. The CDR3 DNA follows: TGCGCCGCTTCAAATGCGGGGAAACCATACGAGCAGTACTTC.